These 21 T cell receptor beta chains originate from one sample sequenced in a study of cytomegalovirus exposure and HLA in healthy donors. Amplification used 60 Vbeta primers and 13 Jbeta primers. The repertoire was sequenced with immunoSEQ multiplex PCR; TCRdb's copy has only in-frame clones and lacks some. The sample records 150,000 to 200,000 clones, more than 75% being singletons. Material: PBMCs. The receptors originated from a woman under 30 in good health and CMV-seronegative.

This clone was observed a single time. The CDR3, as DNA: TGTGCCAGCAGTACCGACGGGACAGGGAATGACTACACCTTC. Amino acids: CASSTDGTGNDYTF. V and J are TRBV28 and TRBJ1-2; 9 nucleotides agree with TRBD1. The CDR3 is 14 residues long. Germline V lookup: CDR1 MDHEN, CDR2 SYDVKM. V was pared by 5 bases and J by 10 bases, with 11 bases of the junction left unmatched.

The gene calls are TRBV7-2 and TRBJ2-1, with 12 bases aligning to TRBD2. Germline V gives CDR1 SGHTA, CDR2 FQGNSA. V lost 6 bases, J lost 4 bases, and 10 bases stayed unmatched. CDR3 length equals 17 residues. The CDR3 here is CASRTRLAGDRYNEQFF. The CDR3 nucleotides are TGTGCCAGCAGAACCAGACTAGCGGGAGACCGTTACAATGAGCAGTTCTTC.

This chain joins TRBV14 and TRBJ2-5; 7 bases are shared with TRBD1. The CDR3 length is 15 residues. The germline gives CDR1 SGHDN, CDR2 FVKESK. J was trimmed by 2 bases and V by 4 bases; bases with no gene match: 7. The CDR3, as DNA: TGTGCCAGCAGCCCCTTGGGGGACAGTCAAGAGACCCAGTACTTC. Translation gives CASSPLGDSQETQYF.

For the CDR3, the DNA is TGTGCCATCAGTGGGTTTATCGGAGCCACAGATACGCAGTATTTT. Its translation: CAISGFIGATDTQYF. The chain employs TRBV10-3 and TRBJ2-3; unclear D gene. This CDR3 is built from 15 residues. Trimming took off 4 bases at V and 2 bases at J, with 13 bases between the two ends. The germline gives CDR1 ENHRY, CDR2 SYGVKD.

The chain couples TRBV5-1 to TRBJ2-7; D perhaps matches TRBD1 (6 bases). CDR3 length equals 17 residues. V was shortened by 1 base and J by 9 bases, with 26 bases between the two germline ends. Germline-derived CDR1 and CDR2 are SGHRS and YFSETQ. This CDR3 is CASSLFSRGTAPIRQYF. In DNA, the CDR3 is TGCGCCAGCAGCTTGTTCTCTAGGGGGACGGCCCCTATAAGGCAGTACTTC.

With regard to this clone: Distinct nucleotide sequences in the sample also encode this CDR3. The chain links TRBV5-1 to TRBJ1-2; 8 positions match TRBD1. The CDR3 is 13 residues long. Per germline, CDR1 SGHRS and CDR2 YFSETQ. With V trimmed by 4 bases and J by 4 bases, 3 bases remained unmatched. DNA of the CDR3: TGCGCCAGCAGCCCAGGACAGGGCTATGGCTACACCTTC. This gives the protein CASSPGQGYGYTF. Variable domain in full (rest from reference TRBV5-1 and TRBJ1-2): KAGVTQTPRYLIKTRGQQVTLSCSPISGHRSVSWYQQTPGQGLQFLFEYFSETQRNKGNFPGRFSGRQFSNSRSEMNVSTLELGDSALYLCASSPGQGYGYTFGSGTRLTVV.

V is TRBV11-1 and J is TRBJ2-1, with 9 bases that match TRBD2. This CDR3 is built from 14 residues. Germline V lookup: CDR1 SGHAT, CDR2 FQDESV (reference sequence). V gave up 4 bases and J gave up 5 bases; unmatched junction bases: 3. CDR3 sequence (DNA): TGTGCCAGCAGCTCTAGCGGGAACCACAATGAGCAGTTCTTC. Its translation: CASSSSGNHNEQFF.

The V and J genes are TRBV5-5 and TRBJ2-3; TRBD2 agrees at 7 bases. This CDR3 is built from 14 residues. Losses at the gene ends were 5 bases for V and 1 base for J; bases not matched to a gene: 4. Germline lookup yields CDR1 SGHKS and CDR2 YYEKEE (reference sequence). CDR3 region: CASRYLAGTDTQYF. CDR3 nucleotide sequence: TGTGCCAGCAGATATCTAGCGGGCACAGATACGCAGTATTTT.

This chain joins TRBV2 and TRBJ1-4; D remains unclear. The germline gives CDR1 SNHLY, CDR2 FYNNEI. The ends were cut back, 4 bases at V and 8 bases at J, with 8 bases in the middle. CDR3 length: 12 amino acids. CDR3 sequence: CASSGRREKLFF. CDR3 coding DNA: TGTGCCAGCAGTGGGCGCAGGGAAAAACTGTTTTTT. The complete variable domain, with remaining parts taken from reference TRBV2 and TRBJ1-4, reads EPEVTQTPSHQVTQMGQEVILRCVPISNHLYFYWYRQILGQKVEFLVSFYNNEISEKSEIFDDQFSVERPDGSNFTLKIRSTKLEDSAMYFCASSGRREKLFFGSGTQLSVL.

The genes are TRBV2 and TRBJ1-4; no reliable D call. This CDR3 has 11 residues. V lost 6 bases to trimming and J lost 8 bases, with 7 bases between them. Germline CDR1 SNHLY, CDR2 FYNNEI. The chain's CDR3 is CASSSGEKLFF. The CDR3 nucleotides read TGTGCCAGCAGCTCTGGCGAAAAACTGTTTTTT.

This clone appeared a few times. The rearrangement joins TRBV15 to TRBJ1-1, with D tentatively TRBD1 (5 bases). This CDR3 is built from 16 residues. The V gene lost 5 bases and the J gene lost 1 base, with 17 bases spanning the gap. The germline CDR1 and CDR2 sequences are LNHNV and YYDKDF (reference sequence). The chain's CDR3 is CATSGGRTLTNTEAFF. CDR3 DNA sequence: TGTGCCACCAGCGGAGGCCGGACACTTACGAACACTGAAGCTTTCTTT.

The chain couples TRBV27 to TRBJ1-2; D is unclear. The CDR3 consists of 15 residues. The germline V gene encodes CDR1 MNHEY and CDR2 SMNVEV (reference sequence). V was shortened by 0 bases and J by 4 bases, with 12 bases between the two germline ends. CDR3 coding DNA: TGTGCCAGCAGTTTATCGCGGGGTTGGGGCTATGGCTACACCTTC. Translating it yields CASSLSRGWGYGYTF.

The CDR3 DNA sequence: TGTGCCAGCAGCCCGCGGGGCCGCAATCAGCCCCAGCATTTT. As protein: CASSPRGRNQPQHF. The rearrangement joins TRBV5-6 to TRBJ1-5; D is perhaps TRBD1 (5 bases). The germline V and J ends were trimmed by 4 bases and 2 bases, with 10 bases remaining between them. Germline loops: CDR1 SGHDT, CDR2 YYEEEE. CDR3 size: 14 residues.

This chain links TRBV30 with TRBJ2-7; D may be TRBD2 (6 bases). The CDR3 extends over 14 amino acids. Looked up from germline, CDR1 is GTSNPN and CDR2 is SVGIG (reference sequence). Trimming left V 0 bases short and J 6 bases short, with 15 bases between. The CDR3 here is CAWSVMGGRCEQYF. CDR3 in DNA: TGTGCCTGGAGTGTAATGGGAGGAAGGTGCGAGCAGTACTTC.

The V gene is TRBV5-1, the J gene TRBJ2-1, with 7 nucleotides matching TRBD2. Trimming at V came to 1 base and at J to 5 bases, leaving 3 bases not matched to a gene. CDR1 is SGHRS, CDR2 YFSETQ, per germline. The CDR3 is made up of 14 amino acids. CDR3 coding DNA: TGCGCCAGCAGCTTGAGGAGCGGGGACAATGAGCAGTTCTTC. It yields the protein CASSLRSGDNEQFF.

This chain connects TRBV19 to TRBJ1-2; perhaps TRBD1 as D (5 bases). The CDR3 runs 16 residues. CDR1 and CDR2 (germline): LNHDA, SQIVND (reference sequence). Trimming stripped 7 bases from V and 3 bases from J, with 21 bases between. The CDR3, as DNA: TGTGCCAGTAAAGGGGAGGGCAGGAGATGGGACTATGGCTACACCTTC. This translates into CASKGEGRRWDYGYTF.

The V gene is TRBV9, the J gene TRBJ2-2; D is perhaps TRBD2 (6 bases). The CDR3 is 14 residues long. Germline assignment: CDR1 SGDLS and CDR2 YYNGEE. The ends were cut back, 0 bases at V and 6 bases at J, with 9 bases in the middle. CDR3 DNA sequence: TGTGCCAGCAGCGTAGGTGGGGACTCCGGGGAGCTGTTTTTT. It translates to CASSVGGDSGELFF.

The gene calls are TRBV7-2 and TRBJ2-7, with D unclear. The V gene lost 3 bases and the J gene lost 0 bases, with 15 bases spanning the gap. CDR1 is SGHTA and CDR2 is FQGNSA in the germline V gene. This CDR3 region has 16 residues. This CDR3 reads CASSFPATEPSYEQYF. Written as DNA, the CDR3 is TGTGCCAGCAGCTTTCCGGCGACGGAGCCCTCCTACGAGCAGTACTTC.

V is TRBV6-6 and J is TRBJ1-1; D gene ambiguous. The CDR3 totals 12 residues. Germline V gives CDR1 MNHNY, CDR2 SVGAGI (reference sequence). V was trimmed by 8 bases and J by 2 bases, leaving 9 bases between them. The DNA of the CDR3 is TGTGCCAGCGTCCTACTCAACACTGAAGCTTTCTTT. This sequence encodes CASVLLNTEAFF.

This clone was detected once. This chain joins TRBV28 and TRBJ1-6, with D unresolved. The CDR3 has 14 residues. Trimming took 2 bases from V and 6 from J, leaving 8 bases between them. Per germline, CDR1 MDHEN and CDR2 SYDVKM. The CDR3 loop is CASSLGAGNSPLHF. CDR3 in DNA: TGTGCCAGCAGTTTAGGAGCGGGTAATTCACCCCTCCACTTT.

Regarding this clone: The germline gene is not matched at one end of the junction; a read error may be the cause. The chain recombines TRBV7-9 with TRBJ1-5, with D hard to call. The CDR3 consists of 12 residues. Germline assignment: CDR1 SEHNR and CDR2 FQNEAQ (reference sequence). The CDR3 sequence: CSSSFGNQPQHF. The CDR3 bases are TGTTCCAGCAGCTTCGGCAATCAGCCCCAGCATTTT.